This T cell receptor beta chain stems from a study of T cell clonality in common variable immunodeficiency. Study results and caveats: Reportedly, TCR beta sequences from common variable immunodeficiency showed fewer deletions and N-nucleotide insertions. Patient heterogeneity in the CVID cohort limited correlations between repertoire features and clinical complications. CVID subjects had higher TCRbeta clonality than healthy controls, most marked in about a third. Compared with controls, CVID subjects had fewer shared TCRbeta clones.

In regard to this clone: Its specificity is not known. From the germline J gene comes the end of the CDR3, since the read stops 3 residues before it.

The germline V gene encodes CDR1 MNHEY and CDR2 SVGEGT. The CDR3 length is 15 residues. The ends lost 6 bases at V and 3 bases at J; junction bases unmatched: 7. Clones were read by immunoSEQ multiplex PCR, and TCRdb kept only the in-frame ones, dropping some. The sample contains some 13,000 clones, none occurring once; approximately 6.5% lies in the top ten. Heparinized whole blood, roughly 4.5 to 9 ml, came from each donor. The chain couples TRBV6-2 or TRBV6-3 to TRBJ2-2, with 7 bases fitting TRBD1. This receptor was taken from a human donor with common variable immunodeficiency. Sequencing input: peripheral blood mononuclear cells. The CDR3 sequence is CASSWGQTYTGELFF. CDR3 DNA (partial): TGTGCCAGCAGCTGGGGACAGACATACACCGGGGAG.